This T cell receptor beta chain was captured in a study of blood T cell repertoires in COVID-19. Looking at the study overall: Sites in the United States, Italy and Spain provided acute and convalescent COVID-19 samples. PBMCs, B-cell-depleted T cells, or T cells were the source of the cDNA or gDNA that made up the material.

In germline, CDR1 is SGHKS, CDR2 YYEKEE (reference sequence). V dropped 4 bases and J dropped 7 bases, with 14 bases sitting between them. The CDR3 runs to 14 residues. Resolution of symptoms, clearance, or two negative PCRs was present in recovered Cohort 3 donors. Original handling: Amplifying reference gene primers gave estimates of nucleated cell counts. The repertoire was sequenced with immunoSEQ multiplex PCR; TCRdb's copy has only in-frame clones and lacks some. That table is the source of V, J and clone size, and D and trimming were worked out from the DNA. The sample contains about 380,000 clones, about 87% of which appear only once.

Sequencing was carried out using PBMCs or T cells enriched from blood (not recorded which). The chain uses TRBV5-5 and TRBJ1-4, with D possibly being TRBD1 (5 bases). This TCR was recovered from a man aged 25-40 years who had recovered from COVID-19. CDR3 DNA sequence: TGTGCCAGCAGCCCCGGGGGAGCCGGTGAAAAACTGTTTTTT. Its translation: CASSPGGAGEKLFF.